This TCR beta chain was documented in a study of technical replicates of blood from several donors. The protocol was immunoSEQ multiplex PCR, while the TCRdb copy is restricted to in-frame clones and leaves out a portion. The profile covers about 75,000 clones, with about 97% appearing a single time and roughly 0.17% taken by the ten largest. V lost 5 bases and J lost 4; bases outside the gene matches: 16. The V gene's germline CDR1 is PRHDT and CDR2 FYEKMQ (reference sequence). The CDR3 loop spans 18 amino acids. The gene calls are TRBV13 and TRBJ2-2, with TRBD2 identical over 7 bases. Sequences were obtained from T cells isolated from PBMCs. This sequence was found in a human donor in good health. DNA for the CDR3: TGTGCCAGCAGCCCCCCGGGAGCGGGACCGCCGGGCACCGGGGAGCTGTTTTTT. As protein: CASSPPGAGPPGTGELFF.